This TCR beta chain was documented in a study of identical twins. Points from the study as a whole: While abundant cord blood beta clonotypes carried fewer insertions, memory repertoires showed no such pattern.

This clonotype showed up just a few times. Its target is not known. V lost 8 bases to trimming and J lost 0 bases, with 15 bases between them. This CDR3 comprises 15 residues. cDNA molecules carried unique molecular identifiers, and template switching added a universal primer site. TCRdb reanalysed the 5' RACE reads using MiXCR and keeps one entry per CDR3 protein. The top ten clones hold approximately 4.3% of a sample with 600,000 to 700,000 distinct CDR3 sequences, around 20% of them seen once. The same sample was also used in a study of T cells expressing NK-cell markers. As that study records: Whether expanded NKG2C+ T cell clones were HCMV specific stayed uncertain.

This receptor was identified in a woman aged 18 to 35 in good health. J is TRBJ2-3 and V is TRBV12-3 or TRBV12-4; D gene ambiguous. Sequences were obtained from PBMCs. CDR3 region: CASRWTATSTDTQYF. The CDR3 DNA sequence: TGTGCCAGCCGTTGGACGGCGACTAGCACAGATACGCAGTATTTT.